The 29 T cell receptor beta chains presented below share a single source sample, sequenced in a study of regulatory and conventional T cells in RAG deficiency. Libraries were prepared by immunoSEQ multiplex PCR; TCRdb keeps only in-frame clonotypes and omits some of them. This table has about 28,000 clones, 80% to 95% appearing once. Genomic DNA came from blood regulatory T cells gated CD4+ CD25-high CD127-low. The data were also submitted as part of a second study, on regulatory T cells. That paper adds: Amplification used 52 TRBV primers and 13 TRBJ primers.

Sequenced sample: Tregs sorted from blood. These receptors were taken from a human donor in good health.

The genes are TRBV18 and TRBJ2-1; possible D gene TRBD2, 5 bases. The length of the CDR3 is 12 residues. CDR1 is KGHSH and CDR2 is LQKENI in the germline V gene. Trimming cost V 3 bases and J 9 bases, with 9 bases left between them. In nucleotides, the CDR3 is TGTGCCAGCTCACCGCTCGGGGTTGAGCAGTTCTTC. Its protein product is CASSPLGVEQFF. Filled out from reference TRBV18 and TRBJ2-1, the complete variable domain reads NAGVMQNPRHLVRRRGQEARLRCSPMKGHSHVYWYRQLPEEGLKFMVYLQKENIIDESGMPKERFSAEFPKEGPSILRIQQVVRGDSAAYFCASSPLGVEQFFGPGTRLTVL.

This clone was seen only once. J is TRBJ1-5 and V is TRBV12-5; TRBD1 matches 10 bases. In germline, CDR1 is LGHNT, CDR2 FRNRAP. The V segment lost 2 bases and the J segment 2 bases; nucleotides outside the gene matches: 6. This CDR3 is 17 amino acids long. The CDR3 DNA reads as TGTGCTAGTGGTTTGTTGCTAGGGACAGGGGGCAATCAGCCCCAGCATTTT. Amino acid sequence: CASGLLLGTGGNQPQHF.

This chain joins TRBV5-6 and TRBJ2-3; no clear D gene. The germline V and J ends were trimmed by 3 bases and 2 bases, with 13 bases remaining between them. The CDR3 length is 15 residues. Germline V CDR1 and CDR2: SGHDT, YYEEEE. CDR3 protein: CASSSRWQATDTQYF. In DNA, the CDR3 is TGTGCCAGCAGCTCTAGGTGGCAGGCCACAGATACGCAGTATTTT. Based on the CDR3 plus reference TRBV5-6 and TRBJ2-3, the full variable domain is DAGVTQSPTHLIKTRGQQVTLRCSPKSGHDTVSWYQQALGQGPQFIFQYYEEEERQRGNFPDRFSGHQFPNYSSELNVNALLLGDSALYLCASSSRWQATDTQYFGPGTRLTVL.

V usage is TRBV19 and J usage is TRBJ1-1; D is perhaps TRBD1 (6 bases). The V end lost 9 bases, the J end lost 0 bases, and 17 bases lay between the germline ends. The CDR3 is 15 amino acids. In germline, CDR1 is LNHDA, CDR2 SQIVND (reference sequence). CDR3 sequence: CASSLPGQMNTEAFF. CDR3 bases: TGTGCCAGCTCACTCCCGGGACAAATGAACACTGAAGCTTTCTTT. Looking up the rest from reference TRBV19 and TRBJ1-1 gives the full variable domain: DGGITQSPKYLFRKEGQNVTLSCEQNLNHDAMYWYRQDPGQGLRLIYYSQIVNDFQKGDIAEGYSVSREKKESFPLTVTSAQKNPTAFYLCASSLPGQMNTEAFFGQGTRLTVV.

The chain employs TRBV10-3 and TRBJ1-5; no firm D call. The V gene's germline CDR1 is ENHRY and CDR2 SYGVKD. The ends were cut back, 3 bases at V and 6 bases at J, with 24 bases in the middle. This CDR3 has 18 residues. CDR3 loop: CAISDRLRTSLAGQPQHF. For the CDR3, the DNA is TGTGCCATCAGTGATAGGTTGCGTACCTCTTTGGCGGGTCAGCCCCAGCATTTT.

The rearrangement uses TRBV5-1 and TRBJ1-1; tentatively, D is TRBD1 (6 bases). This CDR3 comprises 17 residues. Trimming removed 3 bases at V and 0 bases at J, with 18 bases between. CDR1 is SGHRS and CDR2 is YFSETQ in the germline V gene. The CDR3 sequence: CASSSLLRGSMNTEAFF. The CDR3 region has the DNA TGCGCCAGCAGCTCACTCCTCAGGGGTAGTATGAACACTGAAGCTTTCTTT.

The rearrangement uses TRBV5-1 and TRBJ2-7, with D hard to call. Deletions cut 4 bases from V and 1 base from J, with 6 bases between. The length of the CDR3 is 12 residues. CDR1 is SGHRS, CDR2 YFSETQ, per germline. The CDR3 DNA follows: TGCGCCAGCAGCCGTATATCCTACGAGCAGTACTTC. Protein: CASSRISYEQYF.

J is TRBJ2-7 and V is TRBV5-1; 10 bases map to TRBD2. This CDR3 has 16 residues. V was pared by 0 bases and J by 2 bases, with 5 bases of the junction left unmatched. From germline, CDR1 is SGHRS and CDR2 YFSETQ. CDR3 DNA sequence: TGCGCCAGCAGCTTGGCAGCTAGCGGGGGAGCCTACGAGCAGTACTTC. This codes for CASSLAASGGAYEQYF.

The chain recombines TRBV5-1 with TRBJ1-2; D might be TRBD1 (5 bases). The CDR3 totals 14 residues. Germline V gene sequence: CDR1 SGHRS, CDR2 YFSETQ. V was clipped by 7 bases and J by 2 bases, with 15 bases between them. For the CDR3, the DNA is TGCGCCAGCCATGGAGGGGCGGCGAACTATGGCTACACCTTC. This codes for CASHGGAANYGYTF.

The chain uses TRBV5-1 and TRBJ1-2, with D possibly being TRBD1 (6 bases). Trimming removed 3 bases from V and 3 bases from J, with 9 bases in between. The CDR3 contains 13 residues. Germline V gene lookup returns CDR1 SGHRS and CDR2 YFSETQ. The CDR3 loop is CASSYREDYGYTF. The CDR3 DNA is TGCGCCAGCAGCTACAGGGAGGACTATGGCTACACCTTC.

V usage is TRBV30 and J usage is TRBJ1-6; tentatively, D is TRBD1 (6 bases). Germline V gives CDR1 GTSNPN, CDR2 SVGIG (reference sequence). CDR3 length: 15 residues. The germline V and J ends were trimmed by 1 base and 9 bases, with 16 bases remaining between them. As DNA, the CDR3 is TGTGCCTGGAGTGGGAGGACAGTTCGGAGTTCACCCCTCCACTTT. It encodes CAWSGRTVRSSPLHF.

The chain has TRBV5-6 and TRBJ2-5; 8 positions match TRBD1. Germline V gene sequence: CDR1 SGHDT, CDR2 YYEEEE. This CDR3 contains 16 residues. The ends lost 2 bases at V and 2 bases at J; junction bases unmatched: 8. CDR3 nucleotide sequence: TGTGCCAGCAGCTTAGACAGGGGTGGTTATCAAGAGACCCAGTACTTC. Protein: CASSLDRGGYQETQYF.

The gene calls are TRBV14 and TRBJ2-1; D perhaps matches TRBD1 (6 bases). Trimming took 2 bases from V and 5 from J, leaving 22 bases between them. The CDR3 runs 18 residues. Germline CDR1 is SGHDN and CDR2 is FVKESK. The CDR3 DNA sequence: TGTGCCAGCAGCCAAAACCTTATTCGGAGAGGGGGACACAATGAGCAGTTCTTC. Its protein product is CASSQNLIRRGGHNEQFF. The entire variable domain, with the rest obtained from reference TRBV14 and TRBJ2-1, is as follows: EAGVTQFPSHSVIEKGQTVTLRCDPISGHDNLYWYRRVMGKEIKFLLHFVKESKQDESGMPNNRFLAERTGGTYSTLKVQPAELEDSGVYFCASSQNLIRRGGHNEQFFGPGTRLTVL.

With regard to this clone: Its ends do not fully match the called genes, so a read error is possible. The rearrangement links TRBV7-7 to TRBJ2-5; either TRBD1 or TRBD2 may supply D (5 bases each). The CDR3 covers 15 residues. Germline V lookup: CDR1 SSHAT, CDR2 FNYEAQ (reference sequence). CDR3 region: CASSSLGLAQETQYF. In DNA form, the CDR3 reads TGTGCTAGCAGCTCCCTGGGGCTAGCCCAAGAGACCCAGTACTTC. The full variable domain, rest sourced from reference TRBV7-7 and TRBJ2-5, is GAGVSQSPRYKVTKRGQDVTLRCDPISSHATLYWYQQALGQGPEFLTYFNYEAQPDKSGLPSDRFSAERPEGSISTLTIQRTEQRDSAMYRCASSSLGLAQETQYFGPGTRLLVL.

The chain recombines TRBV7-3 with TRBJ1-2; no definite D call. CDR1 SGHTA and CDR2 FQGTGA come from the germline V gene. Trimming took 1 base from V and 4 from J, leaving 10 bases between them. This CDR3 is 14 amino acids long. In nucleotides, the CDR3 is TGTGCCAGCAGCTTAAACGGGTTCGGCTATGGCTACACCTTC. It specifies CASSLNGFGYGYTF.

The chain carries TRBV27 and TRBJ1-2; the D gene is possibly TRBD1 (5 bases). Germline V gives CDR1 MNHEY, CDR2 SMNVEV (reference sequence). The CDR3 length is 15 residues. V was shortened by 5 bases and J by 4 bases, with 17 bases between the two germline ends. The CDR3 here is CASSPGLGRGYGYTF. The CDR3 DNA follows: TGTGCCAGCAGTCCAGGGTTAGGCCGGGGCTATGGCTACACCTTC.

The rearrangement uses TRBV29-1 and TRBJ2-3; D unresolved. Germline V gives CDR1 SQVTM, CDR2 ANQGSEA. The germline V and J ends were trimmed by 8 bases and 9 bases, with 15 bases remaining between them. This CDR3 has 11 residues. The CDR3 DNA sequence: TGCAGCCTTTTAAGTTTGACGACGCAGTATTTT. Protein product: CSLLSLTTQYF.

The chain joins TRBV7-8 to TRBJ2-7; no clear D gene. The V and J ends lost 2 bases and 4 bases respectively, with 3 bases between them. The CDR3 is made up of 11 amino acids. The germline V gene has CDR1 SGHVS and CDR2 FQNEAQ. The CDR3 region is CASSLIYEQYF. The CDR3 DNA is TGTGCCAGCAGCTTAATTTACGAGCAGTACTTC.

The chain employs TRBV25-1 and TRBJ2-7; TRBD1 matches 8 bases. The CDR3 extends over 14 amino acids. Germline V gives CDR1 MGHDK, CDR2 SYGVNS. With 5 bases clipped from V and 0 bases from J, the junction kept 3 bases outside the gene matches. The CDR3 loop is CASSRTGSSYEQYF. The CDR3 DNA follows: TGTGCCAGCAGTCGGACAGGGAGCTCCTACGAGCAGTACTTC.

V is TRBV27 and J is TRBJ2-3, with D unclear. V lost 3 bases, J lost 3 bases, and 7 bases lay in between. This CDR3 comprises 13 residues. CDR1 MNHEY and CDR2 SMNVEV come from the germline V gene (reference sequence). The CDR3, as DNA: TGTGCCAGCAGTTTCCTAGAAACAGATACGCAGTATTTT. Protein product: CASSFLETDTQYF.

The chain has TRBV2 and TRBJ1-1; no definite D call. CDR1 and CDR2 from the germline V gene are SNHLY and FYNNEI. This CDR3 contains 15 residues. Deletions cut 6 bases from V and 7 bases from J, with 21 bases between. CDR3 sequence: CASSDFGFVPGEAFF. Here the CDR3 DNA reads TGTGCCAGCAGCGACTTCGGGTTTGTCCCTGGTGAAGCTTTCTTT.

V and J are TRBV19 and TRBJ1-5; D perhaps matches TRBD1 (6 bases). V was cut by 3 bases and J by 3 bases, with 21 bases left in between. Per the germline V gene, CDR1 is LNHDA and CDR2 is SQIVND (reference sequence). The CDR3 sequence is 18 residues long. The CDR3 sequence is CASSMIIRRQAYNQPQHF. CDR3 sequence (DNA): TGTGCCAGTAGTATGATCATAAGGCGACAGGCCTACAATCAGCCCCAGCATTTT.

The genes are TRBV2 and TRBJ2-5, with unresolved D. Trimming shortened V by 2 bases and J by 5 bases, and 9 bases separated the two germline ends. Germline V gene lookup returns CDR1 SNHLY and CDR2 FYNNEI. The CDR3 is made up of 13 amino acids. The CDR3 region has the DNA TGTGCCAGCAGTGAACGGCGCTTGGAGACCCAGTACTTC. Protein sequence: CASSERRLETQYF. Full variable domain (missing parts from reference TRBV2 and TRBJ2-5): EPEVTQTPSHQVTQMGQEVILRCVPISNHLYFYWYRQILGQKVEFLVSFYNNEISEKSEIFDDQFSVERPDGSNFTLKIRSTKLEDSAMYFCASSERRLETQYFGPGTRLLVL.

The J gene is TRBJ2-5, the V gene TRBV4-2; TRBD2 agrees at 10 bases. This CDR3 region has 16 residues. V shed 0 bases and J 2 bases; nucleotides not matched to a gene: 3. The germline gives CDR1 LGHNA, CDR2 YNFKEQ. CDR3 amino acids: CASSQEPSGGQETQYF. As DNA, the CDR3 is TGTGCCAGCAGCCAAGAGCCTAGCGGGGGACAAGAGACCCAGTACTTC.

V usage is TRBV5-4 and J usage is TRBJ1-2, with D perhaps matching TRBD1 (5 bases). V shed 3 bases and J shed 6 bases, with 12 bases lying between them. The germline gives CDR1 SGHNT, CDR2 YYREEE (reference sequence). The CDR3 extends over 13 amino acids. The CDR3 here is CASSSPGRDGYTF. CDR3 bases: TGTGCCAGCAGCTCGCCAGGGAGGGATGGCTACACCTTC.

The chain combines TRBV6-5 with TRBJ2-1; 12 nucleotides agree with TRBD2. The CDR3 contains 15 residues. After removal of 5 bases from V and 7 bases from J, the junction contained 6 bases not matched to a gene. Germline lookup yields CDR1 MNHEY and CDR2 SVGAGI. CDR3: CASSRRLAGENEQFF. The CDR3 DNA reads as TGTGCCAGCAGTCGGCGACTAGCGGGGGAGAATGAGCAGTTCTTC.

This rearrangement joins TRBV5-1 to TRBJ2-1; 15 nucleotides align to TRBD2. The ends lost 4 bases at V and 1 base at J; junction bases unmatched: 3. The germline V gene has CDR1 SGHRS and CDR2 YFSETQ. There are 17 residues in the CDR3. The CDR3 DNA reads as TGCGCCAGCAGCCCGGGACTAGCGGGGGGTTCCTACAATGAGCAGTTCTTC. Protein sequence: CASSPGLAGGSYNEQFF.

This clone was counted a few times. The rearrangement joins TRBV27 to TRBJ2-5, with 10 bases matching TRBD2. From germline, CDR1 is MNHEY and CDR2 SMNVEV (reference sequence). This CDR3 region has 19 residues. Trimming at V came to 0 bases and at J to 1 base, leaving 11 bases not matched to a gene. Here the CDR3 DNA reads TGTGCCAGCAGTTTATCTACGAGTTGGGCTAGCGGGGGCCAAGAGACCCAGTACTTC. It translates to CASSLSTSWASGGQETQYF.

The chain is built from TRBV30 and TRBJ1-6; D not resolved. V gave up 8 bases and J gave up 0 bases, with 14 bases separating them. The CDR3 contains 15 residues. Looked up from germline, CDR1 is GTSNPN and CDR2 is SVGIG (reference sequence). CDR3 amino acids: CAAASGSSYNSPLHF. The CDR3 DNA follows: TGTGCCGCAGCGTCGGGGAGCTCCTATAATTCACCCCTCCACTTT.